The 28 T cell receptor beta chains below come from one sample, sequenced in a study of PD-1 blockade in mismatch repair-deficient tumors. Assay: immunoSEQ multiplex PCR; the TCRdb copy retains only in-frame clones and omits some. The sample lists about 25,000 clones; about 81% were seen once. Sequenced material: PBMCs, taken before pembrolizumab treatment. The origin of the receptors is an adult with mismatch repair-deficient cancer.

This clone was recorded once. The CDR3: CASSFQAPYEQYF. CDR3 sequence (DNA): TGTGCCAGCAGTTTCCAGGCCCCTTACGAGCAGTACTTC. V is TRBV27 and J is TRBJ2-7, with D uncertain. In germline, CDR1 is MNHEY, CDR2 SMNVEV (reference sequence). Trimming shortened V by 3 bases and J by 4 bases, and 10 bases separated the two germline ends. The CDR3 spans 13 residues.

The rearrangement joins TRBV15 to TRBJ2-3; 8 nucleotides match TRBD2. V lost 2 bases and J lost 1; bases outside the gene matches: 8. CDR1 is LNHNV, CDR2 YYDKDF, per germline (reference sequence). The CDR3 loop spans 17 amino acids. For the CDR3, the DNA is TGTGCCACCAGCAGAACGTTCTCGACTAGCGGCACAGATACGCAGTATTTT. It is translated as CATSRTFSTSGTDTQYF.

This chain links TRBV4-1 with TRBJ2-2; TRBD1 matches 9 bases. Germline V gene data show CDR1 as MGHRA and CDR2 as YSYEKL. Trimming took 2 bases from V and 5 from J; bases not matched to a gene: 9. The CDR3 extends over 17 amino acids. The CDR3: CASSQSLTGGITGELFF. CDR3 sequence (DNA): TGCGCCAGCAGCCAAAGTCTGACAGGGGGTATAACCGGGGAGCTGTTTTTT.

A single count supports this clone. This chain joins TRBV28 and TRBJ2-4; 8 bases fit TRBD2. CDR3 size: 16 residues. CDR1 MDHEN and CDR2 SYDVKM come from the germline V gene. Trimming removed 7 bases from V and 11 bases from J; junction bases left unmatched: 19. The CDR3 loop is CASTKIWGSGNHFQYF. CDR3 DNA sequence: TGTGCCAGCACTAAAATCTGGGGTAGCGGGAATCATTTTCAGTACTTC. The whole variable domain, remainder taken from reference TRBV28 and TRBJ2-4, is DVKVTQSSRYLVKRTGEKVFLECVQDMDHENMFWYRQDPGLGLRLIYFSYDVKMKEKGDIPEGYSVSREKKERFSLILESASTNQTSMYLCASTKIWGSGNHFQYFGAGTRLSVL.

CDR3 coding DNA: TGTGCCAGTAGTTCCCAGGGGACAGGGGGCTACGAGCAGTACTTC. Translating gives CASSSQGTGGYEQYF. The rearrangement uses TRBV19 and TRBJ2-7; 11 bases align to TRBD1. The CDR3 is 15 residues long. Germline CDR1 is LNHDA and CDR2 is SQIVND (reference sequence). Unmatched junction bases numbered 6, after V lost 5 bases and J lost 3 bases.

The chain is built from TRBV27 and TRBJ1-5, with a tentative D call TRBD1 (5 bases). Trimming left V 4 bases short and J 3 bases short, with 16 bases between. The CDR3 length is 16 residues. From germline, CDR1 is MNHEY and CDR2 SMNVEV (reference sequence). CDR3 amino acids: CASSSSGRRVNQPQHF. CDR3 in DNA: TGTGCCAGCAGTTCCTCAGGACGCAGGGTCAATCAGCCCCAGCATTTT.

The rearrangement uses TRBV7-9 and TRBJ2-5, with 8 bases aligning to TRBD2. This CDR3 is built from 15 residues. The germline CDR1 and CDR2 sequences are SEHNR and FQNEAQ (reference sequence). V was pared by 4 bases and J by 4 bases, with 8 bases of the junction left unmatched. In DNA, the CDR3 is TGTGCCAGCAGCTCCGGGATGACTAGCGCAGAGACCCAGTACTTC. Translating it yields CASSSGMTSAETQYF.

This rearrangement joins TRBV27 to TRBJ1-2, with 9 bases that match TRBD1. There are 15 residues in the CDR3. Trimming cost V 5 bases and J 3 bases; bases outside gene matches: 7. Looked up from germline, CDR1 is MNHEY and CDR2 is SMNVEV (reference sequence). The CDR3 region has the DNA TGTGCCAGCAGTATCACCCGGACAGGGGACTATGGCTACACCTTC. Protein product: CASSITRTGDYGYTF.

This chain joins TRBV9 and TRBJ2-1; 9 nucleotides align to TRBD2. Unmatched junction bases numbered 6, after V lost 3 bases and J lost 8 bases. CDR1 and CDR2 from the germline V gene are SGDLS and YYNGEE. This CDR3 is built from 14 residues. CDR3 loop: CASSAGLAFDEQFF. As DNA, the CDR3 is TGTGCCAGCAGCGCGGGACTAGCTTTCGATGAGCAGTTCTTC.

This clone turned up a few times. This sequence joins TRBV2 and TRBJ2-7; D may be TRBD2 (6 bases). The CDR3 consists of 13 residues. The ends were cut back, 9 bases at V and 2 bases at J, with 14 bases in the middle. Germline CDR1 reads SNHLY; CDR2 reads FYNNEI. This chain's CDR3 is CASHSGGAYEQYF. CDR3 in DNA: TGTGCCAGTCATAGCGGAGGGGCCTACGAGCAGTACTTC.

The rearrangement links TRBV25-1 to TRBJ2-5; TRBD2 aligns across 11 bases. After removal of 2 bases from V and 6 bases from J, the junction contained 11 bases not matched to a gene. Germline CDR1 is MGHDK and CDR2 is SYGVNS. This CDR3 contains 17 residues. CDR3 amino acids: CASSEPLTSGSAKTQYF. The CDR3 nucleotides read TGTGCCAGCAGTGAACCTCTAACTAGCGGGAGTGCGAAGACCCAGTACTTC.

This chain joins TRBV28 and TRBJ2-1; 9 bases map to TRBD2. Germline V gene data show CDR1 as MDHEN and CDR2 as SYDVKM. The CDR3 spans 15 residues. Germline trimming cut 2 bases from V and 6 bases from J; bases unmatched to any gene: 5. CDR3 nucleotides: TGTGCCAGCAGTTTAGGGCTAGCGGGAAGCAATGAGCAGTTCTTC. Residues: CASSLGLAGSNEQFF.

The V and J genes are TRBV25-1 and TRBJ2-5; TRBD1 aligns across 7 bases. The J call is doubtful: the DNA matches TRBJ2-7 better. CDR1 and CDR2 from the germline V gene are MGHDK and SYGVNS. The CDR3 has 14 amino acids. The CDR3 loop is CASLRWGQSYEQYF. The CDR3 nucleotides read TGTGCCAGCCTGAGATGGGGACAGTCCTACGAGCAGTACTTC.

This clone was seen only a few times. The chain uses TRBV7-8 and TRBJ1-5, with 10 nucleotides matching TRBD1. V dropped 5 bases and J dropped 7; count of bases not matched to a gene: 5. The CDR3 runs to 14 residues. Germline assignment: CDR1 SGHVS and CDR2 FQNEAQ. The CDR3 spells CASSPTGGWQPQHF. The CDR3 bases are TGTGCCAGCAGCCCGACAGGGGGCTGGCAGCCCCAGCATTTT. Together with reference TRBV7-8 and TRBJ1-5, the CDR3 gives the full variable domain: GAGVSQSPRYKVAKRGQDVALRCDPISGHVSLFWYQQALGQGPEFLTYFQNEAQLDKSGLPSDRFFAERPEGSVSTLKIQRTQQEDSAVYLCASSPTGGWQPQHFGDGTRLSIL.

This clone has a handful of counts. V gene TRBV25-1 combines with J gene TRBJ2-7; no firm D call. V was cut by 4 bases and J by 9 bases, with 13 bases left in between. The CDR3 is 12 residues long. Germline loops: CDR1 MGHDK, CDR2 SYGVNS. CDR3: CASSGSTKRQYF. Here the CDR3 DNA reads TGTGCCAGCAGTGGCTCTACGAAAAGGCAGTACTTC.

CDR3: CASSRDRPNSYNEQFF. CDR3 nucleotide sequence: TGTGCCAGCAGCCGGGACAGACCCAACTCCTACAATGAGCAGTTCTTC. V usage is TRBV7-3 and J usage is TRBJ2-1, with 7 bases that match TRBD1. CDR1 and CDR2 (germline): SGHTA, FQGTGA. V trimming: 5 bases; J trimming: 0 bases; junction bases outside the gene matches: 7. This CDR3 has 16 residues.

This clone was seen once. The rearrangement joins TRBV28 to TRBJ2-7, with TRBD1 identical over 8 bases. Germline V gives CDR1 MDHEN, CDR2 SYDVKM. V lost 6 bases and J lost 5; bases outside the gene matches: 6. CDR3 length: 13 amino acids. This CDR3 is CASSPDRVDEQYF. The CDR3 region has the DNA TGTGCCAGCAGCCCGGACAGGGTGGACGAGCAGTACTTC.

The CDR3 sequence: CASSPDRANEKLFF. The CDR3 region has the DNA TGTGCCAGCTCACCGGACAGGGCGAATGAAAAACTGTTTTTT. The chain links TRBV18 to TRBJ1-4; 8 nucleotides align to TRBD1. Germline V CDR1 and CDR2: KGHSH, LQKENI. J was trimmed by 5 bases and V by 3 bases; bases with no gene match: 2. The CDR3 spans 14 residues. Full variable domain (missing parts from reference TRBV18 and TRBJ1-4): NAGVMQNPRHLVRRRGQEARLRCSPMKGHSHVYWYRQLPEEGLKFMVYLQKENIIDESGMPKERFSAEFPKEGPSILRIQQVVRGDSAAYFCASSPDRANEKLFFGSGTQLSVL.

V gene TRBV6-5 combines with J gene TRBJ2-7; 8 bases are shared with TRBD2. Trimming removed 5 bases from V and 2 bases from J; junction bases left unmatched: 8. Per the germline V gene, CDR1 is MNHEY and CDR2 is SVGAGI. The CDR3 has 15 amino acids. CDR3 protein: CASSGELAGPYEQYF. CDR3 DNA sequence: TGTGCCAGCAGTGGAGAGCTAGCGGGCCCCTACGAGCAGTACTTC.

The chain's CDR3 is CASSYSGLKTYF. For the CDR3, the DNA is TGTGCCAGCAGTTACTCGGGACTTAAAACGTACTTC. V and J are TRBV6-6 and TRBJ2-7; D might be TRBD2 (6 bases). The V end lost 0 bases, the J end lost 12 bases, and 12 bases lay between the germline ends. CDR1 is MNHNY and CDR2 is SVGAGI in the germline V gene (reference sequence). The length of the CDR3 is 12 residues.

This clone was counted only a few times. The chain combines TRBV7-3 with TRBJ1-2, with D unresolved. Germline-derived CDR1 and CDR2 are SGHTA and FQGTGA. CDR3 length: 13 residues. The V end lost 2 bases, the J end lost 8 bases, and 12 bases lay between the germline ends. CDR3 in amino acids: CASSLGGGIGYTF. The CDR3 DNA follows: TGTGCCAGCAGCTTAGGCGGAGGGATAGGCTACACCTTC.

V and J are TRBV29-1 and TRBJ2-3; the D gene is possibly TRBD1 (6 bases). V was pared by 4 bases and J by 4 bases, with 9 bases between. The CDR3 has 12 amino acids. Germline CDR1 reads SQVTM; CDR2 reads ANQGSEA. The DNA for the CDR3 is TGCAGCGTTGCGCAGGGGTCAGATACGCAGTATTTT. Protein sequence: CSVAQGSDTQYF.

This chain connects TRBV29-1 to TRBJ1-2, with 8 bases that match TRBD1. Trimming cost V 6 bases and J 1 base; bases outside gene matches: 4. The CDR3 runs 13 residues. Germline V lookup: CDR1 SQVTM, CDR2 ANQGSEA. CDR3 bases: TGCAGCGTGAGGACAGGGATTAACTATGGCTACACCTTC. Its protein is CSVRTGINYGYTF.

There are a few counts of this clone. Here the CDR3 DNA reads TGTGCCAGCAGCCAAGCGCTAGCGGCCAAAAACATTCAGTACTTC. It is translated as CASSQALAAKNIQYF. The chain links TRBV4-2 to TRBJ2-4; D may be TRBD2 (6 bases). CDR1 is LGHNA, CDR2 YNFKEQ, per germline. The CDR3 sequence is 15 residues long. V lost 1 base and J 1 base, leaving 8 bases between the germline ends.

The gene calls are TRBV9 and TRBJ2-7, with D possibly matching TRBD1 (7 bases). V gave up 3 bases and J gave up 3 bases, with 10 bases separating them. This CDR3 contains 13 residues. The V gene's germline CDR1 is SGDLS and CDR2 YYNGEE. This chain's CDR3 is CASSGGDSYEQYF. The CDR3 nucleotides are TGTGCCAGCAGCGGGGGGGACAGCTACGAGCAGTACTTC.

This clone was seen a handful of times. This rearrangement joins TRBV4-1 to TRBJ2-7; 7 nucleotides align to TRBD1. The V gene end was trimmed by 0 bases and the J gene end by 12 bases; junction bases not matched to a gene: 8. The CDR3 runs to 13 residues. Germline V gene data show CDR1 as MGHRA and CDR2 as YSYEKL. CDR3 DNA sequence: TGCGCCAGCAGCCAAGATCTTCAGGACAGGACGTACTTC. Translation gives CASSQDLQDRTYF.

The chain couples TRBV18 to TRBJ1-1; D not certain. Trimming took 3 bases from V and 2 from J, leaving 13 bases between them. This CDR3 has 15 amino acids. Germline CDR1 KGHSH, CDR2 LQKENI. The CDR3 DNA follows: TGTGCCAGCTCACCGGGGAGATATTTAAACACTGAAGCTTTCTTT. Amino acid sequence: CASSPGRYLNTEAFF.

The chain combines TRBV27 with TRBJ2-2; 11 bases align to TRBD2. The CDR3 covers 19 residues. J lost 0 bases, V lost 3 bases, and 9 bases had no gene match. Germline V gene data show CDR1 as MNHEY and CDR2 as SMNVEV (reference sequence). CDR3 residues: CASSFVRLAGGPNTGELFF. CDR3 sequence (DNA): TGTGCCAGCAGTTTTGTTAGGCTAGCGGGAGGCCCGAACACCGGGGAGCTGTTTTTT.